Below are 32 T cell receptor beta chains sequenced from a single sample in a study of T cells in Graves' hyperthyroidism and ophthalmopathy. There were TCR beta CDR3 regions amplified from RNA transcripts. First-round RT-PCR with HTBI primers amplified the TCR CDR3 region. TCRdb re-called the multiplex PCR reads through MiXCR, storing one row per CDR3 protein. Among about 620,000 distinct CDR3 sequences listed, 15% to 20% were seen once. The sequencing input was blood. The receptors come from a woman aged 25 to 39 with Graves' hyperthyroidism.

The V gene is TRBV6-2 or TRBV6-3, the J gene TRBJ2-7, with D tentatively TRBD1 (6 bases). This CDR3 has 15 residues. The germline V and J ends were trimmed by 0 bases and 3 bases, with 12 bases remaining between them. CDR1 and CDR2 from the germline V gene are MNHEY and SVGEGT. In DNA form, the CDR3 reads TGTGCCAGCAGTTACTCGGGACACACAGACTACGAGCAGTACTTC. Amino acids: CASSYSGHTDYEQYF.

This clonotype came up a few times. The J gene is TRBJ2-1, the V gene TRBV6-2 or TRBV6-3; D is undetermined. CDR1 MNHEY and CDR2 SVGEGT come from the germline V gene. The CDR3 contains 16 residues. V was cut by 9 bases and J by 6 bases, with 24 bases left in between. CDR3: CASGQPTGEIINEQFF. CDR3 sequence (DNA): TGTGCCAGTGGGCAACCGACTGGAGAAATAATCAATGAGCAGTTCTTC.

The chain links TRBV29-1 to TRBJ1-4, with a tentative D call TRBD1 (6 bases). The CDR3 runs to 15 residues. V lost 5 bases and J 5 bases, leaving 18 bases between the germline ends. CDR1 SQVTM and CDR2 ANQGSEA come from the germline V gene. The CDR3 here is CSVLSQTGWNEKLFF. CDR3 bases: TGCAGCGTTCTAAGCCAAACAGGGTGGAATGAAAAACTGTTTTTT.

The J gene is TRBJ1-2, the V gene TRBV20-1; TRBD1 might be the D (6 bases). Germline V CDR1 and CDR2: DFQATT, SNEGSKA (reference sequence). This CDR3 comprises 15 residues. V lost 0 bases, J lost 4 bases, and 15 bases lay in between. CDR3 protein: CSARDATGNSYGYTF. The CDR3 nucleotides are TGCAGTGCTAGAGATGCTACAGGGAATTCCTATGGCTACACCTTC.

This clonotype was observed many times. V and J are TRBV3-1 and TRBJ2-3; possible D gene TRBD2, 5 bases. Germline V gives CDR1 LGHDT, CDR2 YNNKEL (reference sequence). The CDR3 spans 12 residues. V gave up 4 bases and J gave up 6 bases, with 8 bases separating them. CDR3 coding DNA: TGTGCCAGCAGCCCGGGGTGGGATACGCAGTATTTT. Residues: CASSPGWDTQYF.

This clonotype has at least ten counts. The chain joins TRBV6-1 to TRBJ2-7, with D perhaps TRBD1 (7 bases). CDR3 size: 13 residues. The germline V and J ends were trimmed by 6 bases and 2 bases, with 11 bases remaining between them. Looked up from germline, CDR1 is MNHNS and CDR2 is SASEGT. In DNA form, the CDR3 reads TGTGCCAGCAGGGCCAGGGGGGCCTACGAGCAGTACTTC. It specifies CASRARGAYEQYF.

This clonotype has at least ten counts. The CDR3 here is CASSRQYKREAFF. CDR3 sequence (DNA): TGTGCCAGCAGTCGACAGTACAAACGTGAAGCTTTCTTT. This chain connects TRBV27 to TRBJ1-1; D might be TRBD1 (5 bases). The ends were cut back, 5 bases at V and 7 bases at J, with 14 bases in the middle. The CDR3 consists of 13 residues. CDR1 is MNHEY and CDR2 is SMNVEV in the germline V gene (reference sequence).

The chain recombines TRBV3-1 with TRBJ2-2; 8 bases are shared with TRBD2. The CDR3 loop spans 17 amino acids. With V trimmed by 7 bases and J by 2 bases, 12 bases remained unmatched. The germline gives CDR1 LGHDT, CDR2 YNNKEL (reference sequence). CDR3 nucleotide sequence: TGTGCCAGCAACCGCCTTACGGGACTAGATAACACCGGGGAGCTGTTTTTT. The encoded protein is CASNRLTGLDNTGELFF.

This clonotype showed up just a few times. The chain couples TRBV27 to TRBJ2-3; TRBD1 matches at 8 bases. V shed 5 bases and J 4 bases; nucleotides not matched to a gene: 8. The CDR3 length is 15 residues. In germline, CDR1 is MNHEY, CDR2 SMNVEV (reference sequence). The CDR3 loop reads CASSRQGQAPDTQYF. CDR3 nucleotides: TGTGCCAGCAGTCGGCAGGGACAGGCCCCAGATACGCAGTATTTT.

The sample holds a few counts of this clonotype. The chain employs TRBV12-5 and TRBJ2-6; D gene unclear. CDR1 is LGHNT and CDR2 is FRNRAP in the germline V gene. The V and J ends lost 3 bases and 2 bases respectively, with 8 bases between them. The CDR3 contains 15 residues. The CDR3 reads CASGFSGAGANVLTF. CDR3 coding DNA: TGTGCTAGTGGTTTTTCTGGGGCTGGGGCCAACGTCCTGACTTTC.

The chain joins TRBV20-1 to TRBJ2-7; 7 nucleotides match TRBD1. The J segment lost 4 bases and the V segment lost 6 bases, leaving 9 bases of the junction unmatched. Germline V lookup: CDR1 DFQATT, CDR2 SNEGSKA (reference sequence). CDR3 length: 13 residues. The CDR3 spells CSAQGEVGYEQYF. Here the CDR3 DNA reads TGCAGTGCCCAGGGGGAAGTTGGATACGAGCAGTACTTC.

This clonotype was seen only a few times. A junction end diverges from the germline sequence, so it may reflect a read error. The chain couples TRBV12-3 or TRBV12-4 to TRBJ1-2; the D gene is possibly TRBD1 (5 bases). The CDR3 sequence is 18 residues long. The CDR3 loop reads CASGLLDPVGTPNYGYTF. CDR3 sequence (DNA): TGTGCCAGCGGTTTACTCGACCCGGTAGGGACCCCTAACTATGGCTACACCTTC.

This clonotype was seen a handful of times. The chain couples TRBV10-3 to TRBJ1-5, with D perhaps matching TRBD1 (6 bases). The CDR3 consists of 17 residues. Trimming cost V 0 bases and J 0 bases, with 12 bases left between them. CDR1 is ENHRY and CDR2 is SYGVKD in the germline V gene. The CDR3 bases are TGTGCCATCAGTGAGTCGGGGACATCTGATAGCAATCAGCCCCAGCATTTT. Its protein product is CAISESGTSDSNQPQHF.

The table lists this clonotype with many counts. This chain connects TRBV20-1 to TRBJ2-5, with 8 nucleotides matching TRBD1. V shed 3 bases, J shed 3 bases, and the junction held 9 bases outside the gene matches. Germline V CDR1 and CDR2: DFQATT, SNEGSKA (reference sequence). The CDR3 loop spans 15 amino acids. The CDR3 reads CSASTPRGQEETQYF. The CDR3 coding sequence is TGCAGTGCTAGCACACCCAGGGGGCAGGAAGAGACCCAGTACTTC.

This clonotype showed up many times. The gene calls are TRBV28 and TRBJ1-1, with no clear D. Per the germline V gene, CDR1 is MDHEN and CDR2 is SYDVKM. The ends were cut back, 2 bases at V and 7 bases at J, with 5 bases in the middle. This CDR3 comprises 11 residues. The CDR3 loop is CASSLVGEAFF. The CDR3 coding sequence is TGTGCCAGCAGTTTAGTCGGTGAAGCTTTCTTT.

At least ten counts were recorded for this clonotype. This chain connects TRBV7-2 to TRBJ2-7; 9 nucleotides match TRBD2. CDR3 size: 15 residues. Germline values: CDR1 SGHTA, CDR2 FQGNSA. J lost 3 bases, V lost 4 bases, and 7 bases had no gene match. CDR3 nucleotide sequence: TGTGCCAGCAGCTCGGCAGAGACTAGCGGCTACGAGCAGTACTTC. Protein product: CASSSAETSGYEQYF.

The genes are TRBV5-1 and TRBJ2-7; D is unclear. V lost 4 bases, J lost 6 bases, and 11 bases lay in between. Germline-derived CDR1 and CDR2 are SGHRS and YFSETQ. The CDR3 has 12 residues. The CDR3 sequence is CASSIDRREQYF. As DNA, the CDR3 is TGCGCCAGCAGCATCGACCGACGCGAGCAGTACTTC.

This chain links TRBV7-6 with TRBJ1-1; D is uncertain. The CDR3 is made up of 14 amino acids. In germline, CDR1 is SGHVS, CDR2 FNYEAQ. V lost 5 bases and J lost 7, with 17 bases in between. The CDR3 DNA reads TGTGCCAGCAGCCCCGGAGACACCCCCCATGAAGCTTTCTTT. This translates into CASSPGDTPHEAFF.

V is TRBV12-3 or TRBV12-4 and J is TRBJ2-1; possibly TRBD2 for D (6 bases). The ends were cut back, 5 bases at V and 2 bases at J, with 13 bases in the middle. This CDR3 region has 15 residues. Here the CDR3 reads CASSPYSGPYNEQFF. The CDR3 DNA sequence: TGTGCCAGCAGTCCATATAGCGGACCCTACAATGAGCAGTTCTTC.

In its sample, this clonotype was seen many times. V is TRBV12-3 or TRBV12-4 and J is TRBJ2-3; D not certain. The CDR3 is 16 amino acids. The V and J ends lost 6 bases and 2 bases respectively, with 18 bases between them. Here the CDR3 reads CASSPRSGGYTDTQYF. CDR3 DNA sequence: TGTGCCAGCAGCCCCCGCTCTGGCGGTTACACAGATACGCAGTATTTT.

This clonotype was detected a few times. This chain uses TRBV11-3 with TRBJ2-7; the D gene is possibly TRBD1 (5 bases). The V and J ends lost 5 bases and 4 bases respectively, with 18 bases between them. Germline lookup yields CDR1 SGHNT and CDR2 YENEEA. The CDR3 length is 15 residues. CDR3 sequence: CASSPTATATYEQYF. CDR3 in DNA: TGTGCCAGCAGCCCCACCGCGACAGCAACGTACGAGCAGTACTTC.

The chain is built from TRBV5-4 and TRBJ2-1, with 11 bases fitting TRBD2. The germline V gene encodes CDR1 SGHNT and CDR2 YYREEE (reference sequence). This CDR3 has 16 amino acids. V was pared by 6 bases and J by 4 bases, with 9 bases of the junction left unmatched. The CDR3 sequence: CASTVPSSGRYNEQFF. The CDR3 coding sequence is TGTGCCAGCACCGTTCCCTCTAGCGGGAGGTACAATGAGCAGTTCTTC.

This clonotype showed up just a few times. The chain recombines TRBV11-2 with TRBJ2-1; either TRBD1 or TRBD2 may fit D (5 bases each). There are 16 residues in the CDR3. Per germline, CDR1 SGHAT and CDR2 FQNNGV. The V end was cut by 2 bases, the J end by 4 bases, with 15 bases between. CDR3 protein: CASSLIVLEGYNEQFF. The DNA of the CDR3 is TGTGCCAGCAGCTTAATCGTCCTAGAGGGGTACAATGAGCAGTTCTTC.

This clonotype has more than one count but fewer than ten. The chain is built from TRBV6-1 and TRBJ1-6; TRBD1 might be the D (6 bases). V dropped 10 bases and J dropped 10 bases, with 23 bases sitting between them. Germline CDR1 and CDR2: MNHNS and SASEGT. The CDR3 length is 15 residues. The CDR3 nucleotides read TGTGCCACCACCCGCTCCCGGGGGGCAGACTCACCCCTCCACTTT. Its protein is CATTRSRGADSPLHF.

V and J are TRBV29-1 and TRBJ1-3; a weak D match, TRBD1 (5 bases). The germline V and J ends were trimmed by 4 bases and 4 bases, with 11 bases remaining between them. CDR1 is SQVTM and CDR2 is ANQGSEA in the germline V gene. The CDR3 loop spans 13 amino acids. The CDR3 nucleotides read TGCAGCGTTGTTTCCGGGACGGGAAACACCATATATTTT. Protein sequence: CSVVSGTGNTIYF.

The V call is TRBV29-1, the J call TRBJ2-7; 7 nucleotides agree with TRBD1. Per the germline V gene, CDR1 is SQVTM and CDR2 is ANQGSEA. This CDR3 has 13 amino acids. V was pared by 4 bases and J by 3 bases, with 6 bases of the junction left unmatched. CDR3 sequence (DNA): TGCAGCGTTGCAGGGGGTCGACACTACGAGCAGTACTTC. Translated, it gives CSVAGGRHYEQYF.

This clonotype was recorded a few times. The genes are TRBV3-2 and TRBJ2-1; TRBD1, the D gene given by the table, was not confirmed from the DNA. TRBV3-2 constitutes a pseudogene. This CDR3 spans 16 amino acids. Here the CDR3 reads CASSQGGQGAWNEQFF. The CDR3 DNA is TGTGCCAGCAGCCAAGGAGGACAGGGGGCATGGAATGAGCAGTTCTTC.

Concerning this clonotype itself: Its ends do not fully match the called genes, so a read error is possible. The CDR3 DNA reads TGTGCCAGCAGCCTGGACAGAAACACTGAAACTTTCTTT. It encodes CASSLDRNTETFF. The chain links TRBV7-9 to TRBJ1-1, with D possibly matching TRBD1 (6 bases). The length of the CDR3 is 13 residues. CDR1 and CDR2 from the germline V gene are SEHNR and FQNEAQ (reference sequence).

This clonotype was detected a few times. The genes are TRBV4-1 and TRBJ2-1; TRBD2 might be the D (5 bases). Germline assignment: CDR1 MGHRA and CDR2 YSYEKL. The ends were cut back, 3 bases at V and 6 bases at J, with 15 bases in the middle. The CDR3 length is 15 residues. In nucleotides, the CDR3 is TGCGCCAGCAGCCATAGTGGGAGCTTAGCCAATGAGCAGTTCTTC. This sequence encodes CASSHSGSLANEQFF.

This clonotype showed up many times. This chain joins TRBV5-1 and TRBJ2-7; 7 bases line up with TRBD1. Germline CDR1 is SGHRS and CDR2 is YFSETQ. This CDR3 region has 15 residues. V was clipped by 2 bases and J by 2 bases; unmatched bases: 7. CDR3 residues: CASSFRDSSTYEQYF. In DNA form, the CDR3 reads TGCGCCAGCAGCTTCCGGGACAGCTCTACCTACGAGCAGTACTTC. The full variable domain, rest sourced from reference TRBV5-1 and TRBJ2-7, is KAGVTQTPRYLIKTRGQQVTLSCSPISGHRSVSWYQQTPGQGLQFLFEYFSETQRNKGNFPGRFSGRQFSNSRSEMNVSTLELGDSALYLCASSFRDSSTYEQYFGPGTRLTVT.

This clonotype was counted ten times or more. The chain has TRBV6-2 or TRBV6-3 and TRBJ2-5; D not resolved. The CDR3 loop spans 13 amino acids. V lost 6 bases to trimming and J lost 0 bases, with 8 bases between them. Germline-derived CDR1 and CDR2 are MNHEY and SVGEGT. Here the CDR3 DNA reads TGTGCCAGCAGCAAGACCCACCAAGAGACCCAGTACTTC. Translated: CASSKTHQETQYF.

The V call is TRBV9, the J call TRBJ2-3; 9 bases line up with TRBD2. CDR1 SGDLS and CDR2 YYNGEE come from the germline V gene. This CDR3 spans 15 amino acids. The V and J ends lost 5 bases and 6 bases, in that order; junction bases with no gene match: 10. The CDR3 nucleotides are TGTGCCAGCAGTCAATCTAGCGGGACTTTGGATACGCAGTATTTT. This sequence encodes CASSQSSGTLDTQYF.